The T cell receptor beta chain under discussion was sequenced for a study of shared clonotypes between healthy human individuals. As for the study in general: CD4 naive and CD4 memory each took three plates per donor, while CD8 naive took two and CD8 memory one.

Germline trimming cut 7 bases from V and 4 bases from J; bases unmatched to any gene: 12. This CDR3 contains 15 residues. Germline CDR1 and CDR2: ENHRY and SYGVKD. Sequencing used immunoSEQ multiplex PCR; TCRdb keeps in-frame clones, though not all of them. The data contain approximately 1,000,000 clones, around three quarters of them singletons. The donors were all Caucasian adults (living in Nashville, Tennessee). General study results and limits: Relative to memory subsets, naive subsets generally showed larger estimated richness. Several donors had roughly 5.2% of their naive CD4 clonotypes in common.

A remark on this clone: What it binds is unknown.

The receptor comes from a man younger than 30 in good health. Some clones in this sample may be carry-over from other donors' samples. The genes are TRBV10-3 and TRBJ1-1; 7 bases are shared with TRBD1. What was sequenced was memory CD4+ T cells from PBMCs. Subset here: CD45RA-negative fraction. CDR3 loop: CAINRQGGSSTEAFF. CDR3 nucleotides: TGTGCCATCAACCGACAGGGAGGGTCGTCCACTGAAGCTTTCTTT.